These 7 T cell receptor beta chains were sequenced from one sample in a study of human T cells and chemical hapten exposure. TCRdb independently ran MiXCR on the RACE reads; one entry per CDR3 protein. The sample records about 380,000 distinct CDR3 sequences, 4.8% being singletons. Indicated time point: patch test 1, 2 weeks after DPC sensitization. This sample's treatment: therapeutic diphenylcyclopropenone sensitization with weekly scalp DPC. The sequenced sample was whole blood, obtained in connection with sensitization to the hapten diphenylcyclopropenone (DPC). These receptors were collected from a woman aged 50 to 65 with alopecia areata. Some clones in this sample may be carry-over from other donors' samples.

The chain links TRBV30 to TRBJ1-6; D ambiguous. V gave up 7 bases and J gave up 1 base, with 11 bases separating them. The CDR3 consists of 14 residues. Germline CDR1 reads GTSNPN; CDR2 reads SVGIG (reference sequence). The CDR3 sequence is CAYARGSYNSPLHF. The CDR3 coding sequence is TGTGCCTATGCACGGGGATCCTATAATTCACCCCTCCACTTT.

This clonotype was seen ten or more times. The CDR3, as DNA: TGCAGTGCCCCTCTTGGGTTCAACTATGGCTACACCTTC. Protein sequence: CSAPLGFNYGYTF. The chain joins TRBV20-1 to TRBJ1-2; no definite D call. Germline assignment: CDR1 DFQATT and CDR2 SNEGSKA (reference sequence). This CDR3 spans 13 amino acids. Deletions cut 6 bases from V and 2 bases from J, with 13 bases between.

The chain employs TRBV29-1 and TRBJ2-3, with no clear D. CDR1 is SQVTM and CDR2 is ANQGSEA in the germline V gene. V lost 7 bases and J 3 bases, leaving 20 bases between the germline ends. CDR3 length: 15 amino acids. The CDR3 is CSALNRQLSTDTQYF. In DNA, the CDR3 is TGCAGCGCCCTGAATAGGCAGCTTAGTACAGATACGCAGTATTTT.

This clonotype was picked up a small number of times. The rearrangement joins TRBV12-3 or TRBV12-4 to TRBJ1-1; D unresolved. The V and J ends lost 9 bases and 4 bases respectively, with 21 bases between them. The CDR3 sequence is 15 residues long. CDR3 region: CASRRGPSKSTEAFF. CDR3 nucleotide sequence: TGTGCCAGTCGACGAGGGCCTTCCAAGTCCACTGAAGCTTTCTTT.

The table lists this clonotype with many counts. The chain couples TRBV4-1 to TRBJ1-4; D uncertain. There are 18 residues in the CDR3. The germline V gene has CDR1 MGHRA and CDR2 YSYEKL. V lost 0 bases, J lost 4 bases, and 18 bases lay in between. This CDR3 is CASSQDPTDRAGNEKLFF. As DNA, the CDR3 is TGCGCCAGCAGCCAAGATCCAACGGACCGAGCGGGTAATGAAAAACTGTTTTTT.

There are a few counts of this clonotype. The chain joins TRBV20-1 to TRBJ1-5; D unclear. With 0 bases removed from V and 0 bases from J, the gap between germline ends came to 21 bases. Germline lookup yields CDR1 DFQATT and CDR2 SNEGSKA (reference sequence). The CDR3 contains 19 residues. This CDR3 is CSARDSGTTFRDSNQPQHF. The CDR3 DNA sequence: TGCAGTGCTAGAGATTCCGGCACGACATTCCGGGATAGCAATCAGCCCCAGCATTTT.

In its sample, this clonotype was seen many times. The chain combines TRBV6-2 or TRBV6-3 with TRBJ2-1; D is possibly TRBD1 or TRBD2 (5 bases each). The V end was cut by 5 bases, the J end by 9 bases, with 23 bases between. The CDR3 consists of 16 residues. In germline, CDR1 is MNHEY, CDR2 SVGEGT. This CDR3 reads CASSLNRDLISFEQFF. The CDR3 nucleotides read TGTGCCAGCAGTCTTAACCGGGACCTGATAAGTTTTGAGCAGTTCTTC.